The 3 T cell receptor beta chains below come from one sample, sequenced in a study of beta chain features in type 1 diabetes (dated by TCRdb to 2016 to 2018). The method was the immunoSEQ multiplex PCR assay. The High Capacity cDNA Reverse Transcription Kit was used to reverse transcribe all of the isolated RNA, meaning that expressed TCRB transcripts were what got sequenced. The immuneACCESS repertoire file appears here via TCRdb, limited to in-frame rearrangements. These files lack a portion of the clones; in checked studies, under half of the deficit traces to unresolved V genes, and the cause of the others is not known. The sample yields 140,000 to 150,000 clones; 40% to 60% were counted once. The ten largest clonotypes hold approximately 0.4% of the sample. Input material: Tregs from blood. The cell subset or site label here, explained by the study, means: regulatory CD4+ T cells. The origin of the receptors is a man younger than 30 in good health.

The chain carries TRBV6-5 and TRBJ2-5; 11 positions agree with TRBD1. The length of the CDR3 is 14 residues. The V segment lost 7 bases and the J segment 5 bases; nucleotides outside the gene matches: 6. CDR1 and CDR2 (germline): MNHEY, SVGAGI. CDR3 region: CASKDRGRGETQYF. CDR3 bases: TGTGCCAGCAAGGACAGGGGGCGTGGGGAGACCCAGTACTTC.

This clone was recorded once. The rearrangement uses TRBV19 and TRBJ1-5, with D hard to call. Germline CDR1 LNHDA, CDR2 SQIVND (reference sequence). The CDR3 has 12 residues. V lost 3 bases to trimming and J lost 6 bases, with 6 bases between them. CDR3 residues: CASSIPGQPQHF. CDR3 DNA: TGTGCCAGTAGTATCCCCGGTCAGCCCCAGCATTTT.

This clone was observed a few times. This chain connects TRBV11-1 to TRBJ2-2; 11 positions match TRBD2. Trimming removed 5 bases from V and 7 bases from J; junction bases left unmatched: 9. CDR3 length: 16 residues. Germline CDR1 SGHAT, CDR2 FQDESV (reference sequence). The CDR3 spells CASSQSGTSGSGELFF. CDR3 nucleotides: TGTGCCAGCAGCCAGAGCGGGACTAGCGGCAGCGGGGAGCTGTTTTTT.